This T cell receptor beta chain was sequenced during a study of CD8+ T cells in alopecia areata. Study-level background: Twice daily, treated patients received 5 to 10 mg of oral tofacitinib. The authors scored treated patients' severity by affected scalp percentage.

The authors extracted RNA and reverse transcribed it into cDNA as the sequencing template. TCRdb keeps only in-frame clones here, not all; method: immunoSEQ multiplex PCR. The data show under 200,000 clones, about three fifths seen once. General study results and limits: Scalp clonality, together with expanded CD8+ clones among the top 100, fell significantly with tofacitinib. Scalp sample data also include resident alphabeta T cells from normal skin.

Treatment indicated: oral pan-JAK inhibitor, 5-10 mg twice daily. V was pared by 0 bases and J by 5 bases, with 6 bases of the junction left unmatched. Germline CDR1 SGHDT, CDR2 YYEEEE. This CDR3 contains 15 residues. This clone showed up just a few times. Its specificity is not known. Material: CD4+ T cells sorted from blood, obtained at week 4, from a patient treated with tofacitinib. The chain joins TRBV5-6 to TRBJ2-5; 8 bases agree with TRBD1. The receptor was isolated from a human donor with alopecia areata. The CDR3: CASSLGTGFRETQYF. The CDR3 DNA sequence: TGTGCCAGCAGCTTGGGGACAGGGTTTCGCGAGACCCAGTACTTC.